This TCR beta chain derives from a study of IL-32 and malignant T cell survival in cutaneous lymphoma (dated by TCRdb to about 2021). Study-wide context: High-throughput TCR sequencing was used to test whether the TCR Vbeta+ T cells that survived in IL-32 cultures belonged to the malignant clone rather than being benign T cells with the same Vbeta. Samples from a couple of CTCL donors were studied by high-throughput TCR sequencing, and IL-32beta was confirmed to support malignant T cell survival in vitro.

The blood samples were obtained from patients with leukemic cutaneous T cell lymphoma (Sezary syndrome) who were treated at a US cutaneous lymphoma program. Peripheral blood mononuclear cells were isolated from patient blood by Ficoll centrifugation. General conclusions and limits of the study: No exact culture duration for the TCR-sequenced samples was stated in the methods. The kinetics of enhanced malignant T cell survival in culture varied somewhat between CTCL blood donors. TCR sequencing showed that malignant T cell TCRs persisted after in vitro culture with IL-32beta. By inducing large CD14+ antigen-presenting cells that reduced apoptosis, IL-32beta appeared to support the survival of malignant T cells in vitro.

Genomic DNA was extracted with the QIAamp DNA Mini kit and was profiled by immunoSEQ with about 85-400 ng of DNA template. TCRdb carries this immuneACCESS record with in-frame sequences only. Its versions omit some clonotypes, under half of them owing to an unresolved V gene in the studies checked, with the rest unexplained. This sample lists about 900 clones; 84% were detected once. The ten largest clones add up to 0.67% of the sample. As to this clone: Its antigen is not yet known. Qualities for individual bases were not recorded, and no much larger clone is one base off.

From the germline V gene, CDR1 is MDHEN and CDR2 is SYDVKM. The CDR3 sequence holds 14 residues, the cysteine and phenylalanine included. Just the 42-base CDR3 DNA is kept, in frame starting at base 1. The trim is 8 bases for V and 0 bases for J, with a gap of 11 bases between the germline ends. The chain uses TRBV28 and TRBJ1-3; matching of 6 bases hints at TRBD1 as the D gene. The sequence was obtained from a human donor with cutaneous T cell lymphoma. This sample comprised blood, obtained on day 0. The CDR3 has the sequence CASGGPNSGNTIYF. The bases are TGTGCCAGCGGGGGGCCGAACTCTGGAAACACCATATATTTT.